Listed below are T cell receptor beta chains from one sample, sequenced in a study of CD8+CD57+ T cells in acquired aplastic anemia. TCRdb reprocessed the reads with MiXCR, giving one entry per CDR3 protein. The top ten hold roughly 8% of the sample, which has hundreds of thousands of distinct CDR3 sequences, 55% to 65% seen once. The sequenced material came from sorted CD4+, CD8+, or CD8+CD57+ T cells (not recorded which) from PBMCs. Receptors originate from a human donor with severe aplastic anemia or a healthy control (not recorded which). The CDR3 runs from the conserved cysteine through the conserved F or W. D genes are given only for firm matches. A clone size is listed for some rows: how often the clone was seen (once, few, many), or a class if it is expanded.

D | J | V | size | CDR3 | DNA
TRBD2 | TRBJ2-5 | TRBV7-3 | NA | CASSLAGGLETQYF | TGTGCCAGCAGCCTAGCGGGGGGTCTGGAGACCCAGTACTTC
NA | TRBJ1-1 | TRBV19 | many | CASSDPLRRAFF | TGTGCCAGTAGTGACCCCCTAAGGCGAGCTTTCTTT
NA | TRBJ1-5 | TRBV19 | NA | CASRAGTSNQPQHF | TGTGCCAGTAGGGCAGGGACTAGCAATCAGCCCCAGCATTTT
NA | TRBJ1-3 | TRBV7-2 | NA | CASSSSDSGNTIYF | TGTGCCAGCAGCTCTTCAGACTCTGGAAACACCATATATTTT
TRBD2 | TRBJ2-1 | TRBV6-4 | NA | CASTVLAGAGNEQFF | TGTGCCAGCACCGTCCTAGCGGGAGCTGGAAATGAGCAGTTCTTC
NA | TRBJ1-1 | TRBV7-3 | NA | CASSRDGQNTEAFF | TGTGCCAGCAGCCGAGATGGACAGAACACTGAAGCTTTCTTT
NA | TRBJ1-1 | TRBV28 | few | CASSRQPPKTEAFF | TGTGCCAGCAGCCGACAGCCGCCGAAGACTGAAGCTTTCTTT
NA | TRBJ2-1 | TRBV6-5 | NA | CASSDGTTPIVGNEQFF | TGTGCCAGCAGTGATGGAACTACGCCCATCGTAGGCAATGAGCAGTTCTTC
NA | TRBJ1-1 | TRBV2 | NA | CASSEEGYYTEAFF | TGTGCCAGCAGTGAAGAAGGGTATTACACTGAAGCTTTCTTT
NA | TRBJ1-2 | TRBV14 | many | CASSQDSGGYTF | TGTGCCAGCAGCCAAGACAGCGGGGGCTACACCTTC
NA | TRBJ1-3 | TRBV19 | NA | CASSISAGNTIYF | TGTGCCAGTAGTATATCCGCGGGAAACACCATATATTTT
NA | TRBJ2-7 | TRBV6-1 | many | CASSEQGDLREQYF | TGTGCCAGCAGTGAACAGGGAGATCTCCGCGAGCAGTACTTC
TRBD2 | TRBJ2-1 | TRBV10-3 | NA | CAISESTSGMYNEQFF | TGTGCCATCAGTGAGTCGACTAGCGGGATGTACAATGAGCAGTTCTTC
NA | TRBJ1-5 | TRBV3-1 | many | CASSQESRRSNQPQHF | TGTGCCAGCAGCCAAGAATCCAGACGGAGCAATCAGCCCCAGCATTTT
TRBD2 | TRBJ2-7 | TRBV25-1 | NA | CASSDLPTKDSLSGPSYEQYF | TGTGCCAGCAGTGACCTCCCCACAAAAGACTCACTTAGCGGGCCTTCCTACGAGCAGTACTTC
TRBD2 | TRBJ2-1 | TRBV9 | NA | CASSAELAGGTPSYNEQFF | TGTGCCAGCAGCGCCGAGCTAGCGGGGGGCACCCCGTCCTACAATGAGCAGTTCTTC
NA | TRBJ1-2 | TRBV27 | few | CASSMGTGAYGYTF | TGTGCCAGCAGTATGGGAACCGGGGCCTATGGCTACACCTTC
NA | TRBJ1-1 | TRBV2 | NA | CASSVFTEAFF | TGTGCCAGCAGTGTATTCACTGAAGCTTTCTTT
NA | TRBJ2-3 | TRBV19 | NA | CASSMKGDTDTQYF | TGTGCCAGTAGTATGAAGGGGGACACAGATACGCAGTATTTT
NA | TRBJ2-5 | TRBV7-6 | few | CASSLGFTRETQYF | TGTGCCAGCAGCTTAGGGTTTACTCGAGAGACCCAGTACTTC
NA | TRBJ1-2 | TRBV15 | few | CATSRDRGGGYGYTF | TGTGCCACCAGCAGAGATAGAGGGGGGGGTTATGGCTACACCTTC
NA | TRBJ1-1 | TRBV7-9 | many | CASIDPDMNTEAFF | TGTGCCAGCATCGACCCTGACATGAACACTGAAGCTTTCTTT
TRBD2 | TRBJ2-1 | TRBV7-9 | few | CAGKRDSYNEQFF | TGTGCAGGAAAGCGGGACTCCTACAATGAGCAGTTCTTC
NA | TRBJ2-3 | TRBV24-1 | NA | CATSDPSRRVGVTDTQYF | TGTGCCACCAGTGATCCCTCGCGCAGGGTAGGGGTCACAGATACGCAGTATTTT
TRBD1 | TRBJ2-6 | TRBV5-1 | few | CASSLRGLSSGANVLTF | TGCGCCAGCAGCTTGAGGGGGCTTAGCTCTGGGGCCAACGTCCTGACTTTC
TRBD1 | TRBJ1-4 | TRBV9 | NA | CASSVATGGRFRRNEKLFF | TGTGCCAGCAGCGTAGCTACAGGGGGCCGTTTCCGGCGGAATGAAAAACTGTTTTTT
NA | TRBJ1-2 | TRBV12-3/TRBV12-4 | few | CASGGGQPYGYTF | TGTGCCAGCGGAGGGGGGCAGCCCTATGGCTACACCTTC
NA | TRBJ2-7 | TRBV7-3 | NA | CASSVNNEQYF | TGTGCCAGCAGCGTAAACAATGAGCAGTACTTC
TRBD1 | TRBJ2-6 | TRBV11-2 | many | CASSKNRDRGPGANVLTF | TGTGCCAGCAGCAAAAACCGGGACAGGGGGCCTGGGGCCAACGTCCTGACTTTC
NA | TRBJ2-1 | TRBV7-3 | many | CASSRQPNSHNEQFF | TGTGCCAGCAGCCGACAACCGAATTCCCACAATGAGCAGTTCTTC
TRBD1 | TRBJ1-1 | TRBV9 | NA | CASSVERGRNTEAFF | TGTGCCAGCAGCGTAGAAAGGGGGCGTAACACTGAAGCTTTCTTT
NA | TRBJ2-7 | TRBV5-8 | many | CASSLEQGIHEQYF | TGTGCCAGCAGCTTGGAGCAGGGGATCCACGAGCAGTACTTC
NA | TRBJ2-6 | TRBV19 | NA | CASSMQGGNVLTF | TGTGCCAGTAGTATGCAGGGTGGCAACGTCCTGACTTTC
TRBD1 | TRBJ1-5 | TRBV7-2 | NA | CAISSDRGSRQPQHF | TGTGCCATCAGCTCCGACAGGGGGAGTAGGCAGCCCCAGCATTTT
TRBD1 | TRBJ1-2 | TRBV19 | many | CASSWTGNYGYTF | TGTGCCAGTAGTTGGACAGGGAACTATGGCTACACCTTC
TRBD1 | TRBJ1-1 | TRBV2 | NA | CASSGVSLAGGAFF | TGTGCCAGCAGTGGAGTTTCCCTGGCAGGGGGAGCTTTCTTT
TRBD2 | TRBJ2-1 | TRBV7-3 | once | CASSLGTSDSYNEQFF | TGTGCCAGCAGCTTAGGGACTAGCGACTCCTACAATGAGCAGTTCTTC
NA | TRBJ2-2 | TRBV19 | NA | CASSIGGYAGELFF | TGTGCCAGTAGTATAGGGGGCTATGCCGGGGAGCTGTTTTTT
NA | TRBJ2-5 | TRBV7-2 | many | CASSLEWGSETQYF | TGTGCCAGCAGCTTAGAGTGGGGGTCGGAGACCCAGTACTTC
NA | TRBJ1-1 | TRBV3-1 | NA | CASSQGEEGFAFF | TGTGCCAGCAGCCAAGGTGAAGAGGGGTTCGCTTTCTTT
NA | TRBJ2-7 | TRBV24-1 | NA | CATSDSRVSGSYEQYF | TGTGCCACCAGTGATTCCAGGGTCAGTGGTTCCTACGAGCAGTACTTC
NA | TRBJ2-7 | TRBV7-2 | few | CASSRAGQLYEQYF | TGTGCCAGCAGCAGGGCGGGACAGCTCTACGAGCAGTACTTC
TRBD1 | TRBJ2-5 | TRBV7-4 | once | CASRRETGGLQPQYF | TGTGCCAGCAGAAGAGAGACAGGGGGACTTCAGCCCCAGTACTTC
TRBD2 | TRBJ2-7 | TRBV7-2 | few | CASSLGRRLAGGEQYF | TGTGCCAGCAGCTTAGGTCGTCGACTAGCGGGGGGTGAGCAGTACTTC
NA | TRBJ1-4 | TRBV19 | NA | CASSSPSGVTNEKLFF | TGTGCCAGTAGTAGCCCCTCAGGGGTAACTAATGAAAAACTGTTTTTT
TRBD1 | TRBJ1-2 | TRBV30 | NA | CAWSLWTGENYGYTF | TGTGCCTGGAGCTTATGGACAGGGGAGAACTATGGCTACACCTTC
TRBD1 | TRBJ2-2 | TRBV7-2 | once | CASSSGQDLPGVLFF | TGTGCCAGCAGCTCGGGACAGGACCTCCCCGGGGTGCTGTTTTTT
NA | TRBJ1-5 | TRBV7-2 | NA | CASRRQVGQPQHF | TGTGCCAGCAGACGACAGGTTGGTCAGCCCCAGCATTTT
TRBD2 | TRBJ2-1 | TRBV12-3/TRBV12-4 | NA | CASSLQGLAGANEQFF | TGTGCCAGCAGTCTCCAGGGGCTAGCGGGGGCCAATGAGCAGTTCTTC